Following are 18 T cell receptor beta chains from one sample sequenced in a study of cytomegalovirus exposure and HLA in healthy donors. The PCR employed 60 Vbeta primers together with 13 Jbeta primers. Repertoires were generated with immunoSEQ multiplex PCR, while TCRdb's copy carries only in-frame clones and drops some. The table records around 190,000 clones, about 78% of them present only once. Material: PBMCs. The receptor source for this set is a man between 40 and 49 years old in good health and CMV-seronegative.

The V gene is TRBV4-3, the J gene TRBJ2-1; D remains unclear. V was cut by 3 bases and J by 1 base, with 7 bases left in between. Germline lookup yields CDR1 LGHNA and CDR2 YSLEER. This CDR3 spans 14 amino acids. CDR3 bases: TGCGCCAGCAGCCATGAACAGTCCTACAATGAGCAGTTCTTC. As protein: CASSHEQSYNEQFF.

This chain uses TRBV5-6 with TRBJ2-7; TRBD1 aligns across 9 bases. CDR3 length: 14 residues. In germline, CDR1 is SGHDT, CDR2 YYEEEE. V shed 3 bases, J shed 7 bases, and the junction held 8 bases outside the gene matches. DNA of the CDR3: TGTGCCAGCAGCTCTCCGGGACAGGGTCAAGAGCAGTACTTC. Its protein product is CASSSPGQGQEQYF.

The chain employs TRBV11-2 and TRBJ1-1; 7 nucleotides match TRBD1. The CDR3 sequence is 14 residues long. Germline-derived CDR1 and CDR2 are SGHAT and FQNNGV. V lost 4 bases to trimming and J lost 6 bases; unmatched junction nucleotides: 8. The CDR3 protein is CASSSLLGGSEAFF. In DNA, the CDR3 is TGTGCCAGCAGCTCCCTCCTAGGGGGCTCTGAAGCTTTCTTT.

CDR3 region: CASSGQGGGNQPQHF. CDR3 coding DNA: TGTGCCAGCAGTGGACAGGGTGGGGGCAATCAGCCCCAGCATTTT. The chain combines TRBV7-8 with TRBJ1-5, with 8 bases identical to TRBD1. The trim removed 6 bases at V and 2 bases at J, leaving 6 bases unmatched. The CDR3 covers 15 residues. Germline CDR1 reads SGHVS; CDR2 reads FQNEAQ.

The genes are TRBV9 and TRBJ1-2; 7 bases agree with TRBD1. Germline CDR1 SGDLS, CDR2 YYNGEE. The CDR3 contains 12 residues. Trimming took 6 bases from V and 9 from J; bases not matched to a gene: 8. This CDR3 reads CASNRQGTSYTF. CDR3 nucleotides: TGTGCCAGCAACCGACAGGGTACGAGCTACACCTTC.

The rearrangement joins TRBV19 to TRBJ1-5; TRBD1 might be the D (6 bases). Trimming took off 7 bases at V and 1 base at J, with 14 bases between the two ends. Germline V CDR1 and CDR2: LNHDA, SQIVND (reference sequence). The CDR3 totals 15 residues. CDR3 amino acids: CASNPNGQSNQPQHF. In DNA form, the CDR3 reads TGTGCCAGTAATCCTAACGGACAGAGCAATCAGCCCCAGCATTTT.

The rearrangement uses TRBV5-4 and TRBJ2-7, with 7 nucleotides matching TRBD2. The CDR3 runs to 15 residues. V was clipped by 4 bases and J by 6 bases; unmatched bases: 13. The germline V gene encodes CDR1 SGHNT and CDR2 YYREEE (reference sequence). The CDR3 coding sequence is TGTGCCAGCAGCCGGGGACGGGAGGCGCCCCTCGAGCAGTACTTC. Translated, it gives CASSRGREAPLEQYF.

V usage is TRBV23-1 and J usage is TRBJ1-5; unclear D gene. TRBV23-1 is an open reading frame whose function is uncertain. This CDR3 is built from 15 residues. The germline V and J ends were trimmed by 0 bases and 3 bases, with 9 bases remaining between them. CDR3 loop: CASSQSGQYNQPQHF. The CDR3 coding sequence is TGCGCCAGCAGTCAATCTGGGCAGTACAATCAGCCCCAGCATTTT.

The chain uses TRBV5-1 and TRBJ2-7; 9 bases match TRBD1. The CDR3 spans 15 residues. The V gene's germline CDR1 is SGHRS and CDR2 YFSETQ. The V and J ends lost 4 bases and 5 bases, in that order; junction bases with no gene match: 10. CDR3 sequence: CASSRTGAVGHEQYF. The CDR3 nucleotides are TGCGCCAGCAGCCGGACAGGGGCTGTGGGCCACGAGCAGTACTTC.

This clone appeared once. The chain combines TRBV7-2 with TRBJ2-1; 13 nucleotides align to TRBD2. V lost 6 bases, J lost 8 bases, and 7 bases stayed unmatched. The length of the CDR3 is 15 residues. The V gene's germline CDR1 is SGHTA and CDR2 FQGNSA. The CDR3 bases are TGTGCCAGCAGTCGGACTAGCGGGAGCATCTATGAGCAGTTCTTC. It translates to CASSRTSGSIYEQFF.

V is TRBV4-1 and J is TRBJ2-7; 8 nucleotides line up with TRBD1. Germline V gene lookup returns CDR1 MGHRA and CDR2 YSYEKL. V lost 5 bases to trimming and J lost 2 bases; unmatched junction nucleotides: 8. CDR3 size: 15 residues. CDR3 in amino acids: CASSYTDRGPYEQYF. The CDR3 nucleotides are TGCGCCAGCAGCTACACCGACAGGGGACCCTACGAGCAGTACTTC.

This chain connects TRBV2 to TRBJ2-2, with 8 positions matching TRBD1. V was clipped by 5 bases and J by 4 bases; unmatched bases: 6. Germline-derived CDR1 and CDR2 are SNHLY and FYNNEI. The CDR3 has 15 residues. The chain's CDR3 is CASSPDRDITGELFF. CDR3 nucleotides: TGTGCCAGCAGTCCGGACAGGGACATCACCGGGGAGCTGTTTTTT. The whole variable domain, filled in from reference TRBV2 and TRBJ2-2, reads EPEVTQTPSHQVTQMGQEVILRCVPISNHLYFYWYRQILGQKVEFLVSFYNNEISEKSEIFDDQFSVERPDGSNFTLKIRSTKLEDSAMYFCASSPDRDITGELFFGEGSRLTVL.

For this clone: Other DNA sequences in the sample encode the same CDR3. This sequence joins TRBV5-1 and TRBJ1-3; D not certain. V gave up 0 bases and J gave up 4 bases, with 11 bases separating them. Per germline, CDR1 SGHRS and CDR2 YFSETQ. CDR3 length equals 15 residues. CDR3 coding DNA: TGCGCCAGCAGCTTGGGAGGGTCGCAAGGAAACACCATATATTTT. Translated: CASSLGGSQGNTIYF.

This chain connects TRBV6-5 to TRBJ2-3; 14 positions agree with TRBD2. The length of the CDR3 is 15 residues. Germline values: CDR1 MNHEY, CDR2 SVGAGI. The trim removed 7 bases at V and 5 bases at J, leaving 5 bases unmatched. CDR3 DNA: TGTGCCAGCAAGACTAGCGGGAGGGGTGGAGATACGCAGTATTTT. Translated, it gives CASKTSGRGGDTQYF.

V and J are TRBV9 and TRBJ1-1; unclear D gene. The germline V gene encodes CDR1 SGDLS and CDR2 YYNGEE. There are 10 residues in the CDR3. V was pared by 7 bases and J by 8 bases, with 9 bases between. The CDR3 region has the DNA TGTGCCAGCCCCCCCCCGGAAGCTTTCTTT. As protein: CASPPPEAFF.

This clone was recorded a few times. This rearrangement joins TRBV4-1 to TRBJ2-3, with D perhaps TRBD2 (5 bases). Germline CDR1 is MGHRA and CDR2 is YSYEKL. The CDR3 totals 17 residues. Trimming took 0 bases from V and 5 from J, leaving 18 bases between them. The DNA for the CDR3 is TGCGCCAGCAGCCAAGAGCCGCGCGGGCCCTTGGGAGATACGCAGTATTTT. It codes for CASSQEPRGPLGDTQYF.

The chain uses TRBV25-1 and TRBJ2-1, with 12 bases aligning to TRBD2. J gave up 5 bases and V 4 bases, and 6 bases lay outside the gene matches. Germline V gene data show CDR1 as MGHDK and CDR2 as SYGVNS. This CDR3 has 16 residues. The CDR3 protein is CASSVGLAGGNNEQFF. In nucleotides, the CDR3 is TGTGCCAGCAGTGTGGGGCTAGCGGGGGGGAACAATGAGCAGTTCTTC.

The genes are TRBV18 and TRBJ2-1; 10 positions match TRBD2. Germline V gives CDR1 KGHSH, CDR2 LQKENI. With 3 bases clipped from V and 5 bases from J, the junction kept 7 bases outside the gene matches. The CDR3 covers 16 residues. CDR3 residues: CASSPSQRGGNNEQFF. The CDR3 nucleotides are TGTGCCAGCTCACCGTCCCAGCGGGGGGGGAACAATGAGCAGTTCTTC.